The present T cell receptor (beta chain) was sequenced within a study of T-cell memory formation after mild COVID-19. Study results and limitations: Second-wave clones with a day 37 peak had unconfirmed SARS-CoV-2 specificity. Researchers found some responding clones in pre-infection memory, a sign that cross-reactive memory joined. Clones which contracted sat mainly in CM and EM if CD4+, and in EMRA if CD8+.

With respect to this clonotype: What it binds is not known.

TCRdb reprocessed the 5' RACE reads with MiXCR, giving one entry per CDR3 protein. The sample holds hundreds of thousands of distinct CDR3 sequences, around a sixth seen once. CDR1 is SGHDT, CDR2 YYEEEE, per germline. V was trimmed by 0 bases and J by 8 bases, leaving 8 bases between them. This CDR3 has 12 residues. The sequence derives from a young man who had mild COVID-19 (a few samples of this study predate the infection). Cell type and time point are not known. V gene TRBV5-6 combines with J gene TRBJ1-2; D uncertain. Sequences were obtained from PBMCs or a T cell subset sorted from them (not recorded which). CDR3 DNA: TGTGCCAGCAGCTTGGCCTCCTGGGGCTACACCTTC. Translated: CASSLASWGYTF.